Listed here are 5 T cell receptor beta chains from one sample, sequenced in a study of glioma-infiltrating T cells after dendritic cell vaccination. TCRdb keeps only in-frame clones here, not all; method: immunoSEQ multiplex PCR. Of some 100,000 clones in the sample, about 79% were seen once. The sequences come from blood, collected before dendritic cell vaccination. The receptors stem from a human donor with glioblastoma.

The chain is built from TRBV6-1 and TRBJ2-3; unclear D gene. The CDR3 contains 13 residues. V was pared by 6 bases and J by 3 bases, with 10 bases between. Germline V gene lookup returns CDR1 MNHNS and CDR2 SASEGT. CDR3: CASRGAGTDTQYF. The CDR3 bases are TGTGCCAGCAGGGGCGCTGGAACAGATACGCAGTATTTT.

This clone was observed a handful of times. The chain is built from TRBV2 and TRBJ2-1; D call uncertain. Germline loops: CDR1 SNHLY, CDR2 FYNNEI. This CDR3 is 12 amino acids long. Trimming stripped 5 bases from V and 11 bases from J, with 13 bases between. This CDR3 reads CASSIIPSQQFF. CDR3 bases: TGTGCCAGCAGTATTATCCCTAGTCAGCAGTTCTTC.

This clone was detected only once. V gene TRBV27 combines with J gene TRBJ1-2; 9 positions match TRBD1. CDR3 size: 16 residues. The ends lost 2 bases at V and 7 bases at J; junction bases unmatched: 11. CDR1 is MNHEY, CDR2 SMNVEV, per germline (reference sequence). The CDR3 region is CASSLGNRGRKSGYTF. In nucleotides, the CDR3 is TGTGCCAGCAGTTTAGGAAACAGGGGGCGCAAAAGTGGCTACACCTTC.

The chain combines TRBV5-6 with TRBJ1-1; D remains unclear. The CDR3 loop spans 12 amino acids. Between the trimmed V and J ends, which lost 3 bases and 4 bases, there was a span of 7 bases. Germline V gene lookup returns CDR1 SGHDT and CDR2 YYEEEE. This CDR3 is CASSYRSTEAFF. The CDR3 nucleotides read TGTGCCAGCAGCTATAGGAGCACTGAAGCTTTCTTT.

The rearrangement uses TRBV7-9 and TRBJ2-7; 9 bases agree with TRBD1. Germline-derived CDR1 and CDR2 are SEHNR and FQNEAQ (reference sequence). V lost 1 base to trimming and J lost 7 bases; unmatched junction nucleotides: 5. This CDR3 contains 14 residues. CDR3 nucleotide sequence: TGTGCCAGCAGCTTAGTACAGGGGGCGCCTGAGCAGTACTTC. Translated: CASSLVQGAPEQYF. The full variable domain, completed using reference TRBV7-9 and TRBJ2-7, is DTGVSQNPRHKITKRGQNVTFRCDPISEHNRLYWYRQTLGQGPEFLTYFQNEAQLEKSRLLSDRFSAERPKGSFSTLEIQRTEQGDSAMYLCASSLVQGAPEQYFGPGTRLTVT.